The clone carrying this TCR beta chain was detected many times. The CDR3 contains 14 residues. Between the trimmed V and J ends, which lost 2 bases and 1 base, there was a span of 10 bases. Germline CDR1 and CDR2: GTSNPN and SVGIG (reference sequence). There were TCR beta CDR3 regions amplified from RNA transcripts. The HTBI set primed first-round TCR CDR3 RT-PCR. TCRdb analysed the multiplex PCR reads with MiXCR anew, one entry per CDR3 protein. The table has about 400,000 distinct CDR3 sequences, 15% to 18% seen once. The source of the sample is a study of T cells in Graves' hyperthyroidism and ophthalmopathy.

The chain recombines TRBV30 with TRBJ2-3, with unresolved D. The sample was blood. The clonotype comes from a woman aged 18-29 years with Graves' hyperthyroidism. CDR3 DNA sequence: TGTGCCTGGAGTCGACCTCCCGGCACAGATACGCAGTATTTT. This gives the protein CAWSRPPGTDTQYF.